Shown below are 13 T cell receptor beta chains from a single sample sequenced in a study of human T cells and chemical hapten exposure. TCRdb re-derived calls from the RACE reads in MiXCR, one entry per CDR3 protein. This table holds 250,000 or so distinct CDR3 sequences, about 9% found once. Time point given: pre-sensitization, week 0. Treatment specified: therapeutic diphenylcyclopropenone sensitization with weekly scalp DPC. The source material was whole blood, sampled in connection with sensitization to the hapten diphenylcyclopropenone (DPC). Every receptor here comes from a woman between 40 and 55 years old with alopecia areata. Some clones in this sample may be carry-over from other donors' samples.

The table lists this clonotype with a few counts. The J gene is TRBJ2-5, the V gene TRBV7-6, with 7 bases fitting TRBD1. V dropped 1 base and J dropped 3; count of bases not matched to a gene: 2. CDR1 is SGHVS and CDR2 is FNYEAQ in the germline V gene. CDR3 size: 14 residues. The DNA for the CDR3 is TGTGCCAGCAGCTTAGGGGGACAGAAAGAGACCCAGTACTTC. Translating gives CASSLGGQKETQYF. Based on the CDR3 plus reference TRBV7-6 and TRBJ2-5, the full variable domain is GAGVSQSPRYKVTKRGQDVALRCDPISGHVSLYWYRQALGQGPEFLTYFNYEAQQDKSGLPNDRFSAERPEGSISTLTIQRTEQRDSAMYRCASSLGGQKETQYFGPGTRLLVL.

The J gene is TRBJ1-1, the V gene TRBV29-1; D possibly corresponds to TRBD1 (5 bases). This CDR3 contains 13 residues. The germline V gene encodes CDR1 SQVTM and CDR2 ANQGSEA. Between the trimmed V and J ends, which lost 6 bases and 6 bases, there was a span of 17 bases. The CDR3 nucleotides read TGCAGCGTGAGGGACCTAAGGCACGCTGAAGCTTTCTTT. Translating it yields CSVRDLRHAEAFF. The full variable domain, completed using reference TRBV29-1 and TRBJ1-1, is SAVISQKPSRDICQRGTSLTIQCQVDSQVTMMFWYRQQPGQSLTLIATANQGSEATYESGFVIDKFPISRPNLTFSTLTVSNMSPEDSSIYLCSVRDLRHAEAFFGQGTRLTVV.

Only a few counts were recorded for this clonotype. This chain joins TRBV12-3 or TRBV12-4 and TRBJ1-2; D remains unclear. The CDR3 length is 14 residues. Trimming stripped 7 bases from V and 4 bases from J, with 16 bases between. The DNA for the CDR3 is TGTGCCAGCACCCCTAATGGCCCGGTCTATGGCTACACCTTC. It translates to CASTPNGPVYGYTF.

In its sample, this clonotype was seen a few times. The chain carries TRBV27 and TRBJ1-1; TRBD1 is a possible D gene (5 bases). Looked up from germline, CDR1 is MNHEY and CDR2 is SMNVEV (reference sequence). The ends were cut back, 10 bases at V and 3 bases at J, with 27 bases in the middle. The length of the CDR3 is 17 residues. CDR3 loop: CATRWTFGPGSDTEAFF. The CDR3 coding sequence is TGTGCCACTCGGTGGACTTTTGGTCCAGGGTCGGACACTGAAGCTTTCTTT.

This clonotype occurred a few times. The V call is TRBV4-2, the J call TRBJ1-4, with D perhaps matching TRBD1 (6 bases). Germline loops: CDR1 LGHNA, CDR2 YNFKEQ. The ends were cut back, 4 bases at V and 6 bases at J, with 21 bases in the middle. The CDR3 is made up of 17 amino acids. The CDR3 nucleotides are TGTGCCAGCAGCCTAGCTACCCCGGGACAAGGGGATGAAAAACTGTTTTTT. Its protein is CASSLATPGQGDEKLFF.

The chain joins TRBV6-6 to TRBJ2-4; no clear D gene. The CDR3 has 15 amino acids. The V and J ends lost 5 bases and 0 bases respectively, with 11 bases between them. Germline CDR1 and CDR2: MNHNY and SVGAGI (reference sequence). CDR3: CASSTWGLAKNIQYF. CDR3 coding DNA: TGTGCCAGCAGTACGTGGGGTCTAGCCAAAAACATTCAGTACTTC.

This clonotype has more than one count but fewer than ten. The chain has TRBV10-2 and TRBJ2-4; perhaps TRBD2 as D (5 bases). The CDR3 has 15 residues. Germline CDR1 WSHSY, CDR2 SAAADI. Trimming left V 4 bases short and J 8 bases short, with 18 bases between. CDR3 amino acids: CASSVEGEGLDIQYF. CDR3 nucleotide sequence: TGCGCCAGCAGTGTTGAGGGAGAGGGTTTGGACATTCAGTACTTC.

The CDR3 region has the DNA TGTGCCAGCAGCCAGGGGGCTGCGGGCAATCAGCCCCAGCATTTT. Protein sequence: CASSQGAAGNQPQHF. The chain combines TRBV4-2 with TRBJ1-5; tentatively, D is TRBD1 (6 bases). CDR1 is LGHNA, CDR2 YNFKEQ, per germline. V was shortened by 3 bases and J by 2 bases, with 11 bases between the two germline ends. The CDR3 length is 15 residues.

This clonotype was picked up many times. This sequence joins TRBV6-2 or TRBV6-3 and TRBJ1-1; 7 positions match TRBD1. Germline loops: CDR1 MNHEY, CDR2 SVGEGT. The CDR3 extends over 14 amino acids. V was clipped by 5 bases and J by 4 bases; unmatched bases: 7. Here the CDR3 DNA reads TGTGCCAGCAGTAAAGGGGGCTCGAGCACTGAAGCTTTCTTT. This translates into CASSKGGSSTEAFF.

This rearrangement joins TRBV7-2 to TRBJ2-3, with TRBD2 matching over 7 bases. The germline CDR1 and CDR2 sequences are SGHTA and FQGNSA. With V trimmed by 4 bases and J by 2 bases, 6 bases remained unmatched. The CDR3 contains 15 residues. The CDR3 protein is CASSSVAGFTDTQYF. In DNA, the CDR3 is TGTGCCAGCAGCTCGGTAGCGGGTTTCACAGATACGCAGTATTTT.

This clonotype appeared many times. The J gene is TRBJ2-6, the V gene TRBV7-3; no clear D gene. V lost 3 bases and J 1 base, leaving 4 bases between the germline ends. Germline CDR1 SGHTA, CDR2 FQGTGA. The CDR3 spans 14 residues. CDR3 in amino acids: CASSFGSGANVLTF. The CDR3 nucleotides are TGTGCCAGCAGCTTTGGGTCTGGGGCCAACGTCCTGACTTTC.

This clonotype was picked up a small number of times. This rearrangement joins TRBV3-1 to TRBJ1-1; no reliable D call. Germline loops: CDR1 LGHDT, CDR2 YNNKEL (reference sequence). V dropped 4 bases and J dropped 1 base, with 13 bases sitting between them. This CDR3 has 15 residues. The CDR3 sequence is CASSPPKGKNTEAFF. The CDR3 DNA sequence: TGTGCCAGCAGCCCCCCTAAGGGTAAGAACACTGAAGCTTTCTTT.

The chain recombines TRBV6-2 or TRBV6-3 with TRBJ1-1; D is unclear. V lost 5 bases and J lost 0, with 10 bases in between. Germline loops: CDR1 MNHEY, CDR2 SVGEGT. The CDR3 has 14 residues. The CDR3 region has the DNA TGTGCCAGCAGTAAGCACAGCATGAACACTGAAGCTTTCTTT. It specifies CASSKHSMNTEAFF.